This T cell receptor (beta chain) was found in a study of response to subunit inactivated influenza vaccine. Overall study results and limits: Few additional T cells are recruited per seasonal influenza vaccination, authors suggested.

This clonotype was seen a few times. Its antigen is as yet unknown. TCRdb fed the RT-PCR reads into MiXCR, producing one record per CDR3 protein. The sample has around 790,000 distinct CDR3 sequences, approximately 21% seen once; the top ten hold approximately 10%. Sequenced here: PBMCs from blood, sampled more than 4 days after vaccination. The source is a man aged 50 or older who received an inactivated influenza vaccine.

CDR3 sequence (DNA): TGCGCCAGCAGCTTAAGAGAGCGGGGGAACACCGGGGAGCTGTTTTTT. It codes for CASSLRERGNTGELFF. The chain recombines TRBV5-1 with TRBJ2-2; 7 nucleotides agree with TRBD2. The germline V gene encodes CDR1 SGHRS and CDR2 YFSETQ. Germline trimming cut 2 bases from V and 1 base from J; bases unmatched to any gene: 5. The CDR3 contains 16 residues.